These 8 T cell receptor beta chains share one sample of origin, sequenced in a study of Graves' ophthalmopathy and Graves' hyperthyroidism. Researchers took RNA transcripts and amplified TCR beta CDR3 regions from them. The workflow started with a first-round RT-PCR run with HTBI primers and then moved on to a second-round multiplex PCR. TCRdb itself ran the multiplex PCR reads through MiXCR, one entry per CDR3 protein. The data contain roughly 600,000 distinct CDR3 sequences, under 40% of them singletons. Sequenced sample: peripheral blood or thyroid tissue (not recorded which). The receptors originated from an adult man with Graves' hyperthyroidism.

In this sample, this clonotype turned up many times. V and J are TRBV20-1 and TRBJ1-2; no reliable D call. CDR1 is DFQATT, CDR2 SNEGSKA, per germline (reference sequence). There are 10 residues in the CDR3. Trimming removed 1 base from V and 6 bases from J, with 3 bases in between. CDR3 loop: CSARGDGYTF. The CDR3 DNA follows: TGCAGTGCTAGAGGGGATGGCTACACCTTC.

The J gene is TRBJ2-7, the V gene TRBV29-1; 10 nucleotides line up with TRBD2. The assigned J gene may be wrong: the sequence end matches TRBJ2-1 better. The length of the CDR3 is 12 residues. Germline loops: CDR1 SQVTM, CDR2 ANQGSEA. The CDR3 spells CGGAGGPHEQFF. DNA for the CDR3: TGCGGTGGAGCGGGAGGGCCCCATGAGCAGTTCTTC.

This chain's CDR3 is CASSIGQRRETYYNEQFF. Here the CDR3 DNA reads TGTGCCAGCAGCATCGGACAGAGACGCGAAACGTATTACAATGAGCAGTTCTTC. The chain couples TRBV7-2 to TRBJ2-7, with D perhaps TRBD1 (6 bases). TRBJ2-1 matches the DNA end more closely, so the J call is doubtful. This CDR3 region has 18 residues. Germline CDR1 SGHTA, CDR2 FQGNSA.

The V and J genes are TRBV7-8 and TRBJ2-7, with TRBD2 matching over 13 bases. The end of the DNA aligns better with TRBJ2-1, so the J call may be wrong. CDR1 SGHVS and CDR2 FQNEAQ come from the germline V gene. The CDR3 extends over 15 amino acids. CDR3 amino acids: CASSPGTSGNNEQFF. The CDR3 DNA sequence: TGTGCCAGCAGCCCCGGGACTAGCGGGAACAATGAGCAGTTCTTC.

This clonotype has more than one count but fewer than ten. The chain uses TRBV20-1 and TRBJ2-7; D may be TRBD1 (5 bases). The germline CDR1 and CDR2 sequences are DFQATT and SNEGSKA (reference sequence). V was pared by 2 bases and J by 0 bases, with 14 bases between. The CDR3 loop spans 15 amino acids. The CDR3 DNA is TGCAGTGCTAGACCCCAGGGAAACCCCTCCTACGAGCAGTACTTC. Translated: CSARPQGNPSYEQYF.

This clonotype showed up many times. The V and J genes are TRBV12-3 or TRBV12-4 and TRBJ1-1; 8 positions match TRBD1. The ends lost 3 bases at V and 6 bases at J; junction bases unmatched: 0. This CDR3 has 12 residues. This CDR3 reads CASSFRGPEAFF. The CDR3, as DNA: TGTGCCAGCAGTTTCAGGGGGCCTGAAGCTTTCTTT.

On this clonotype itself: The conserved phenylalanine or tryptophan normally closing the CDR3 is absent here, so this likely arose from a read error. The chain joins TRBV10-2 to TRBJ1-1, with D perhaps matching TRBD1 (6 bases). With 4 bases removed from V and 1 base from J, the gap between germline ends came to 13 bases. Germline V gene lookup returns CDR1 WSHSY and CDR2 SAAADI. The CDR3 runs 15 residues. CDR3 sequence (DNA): TGCGCCAGCAGTGTGGCAGGGGAGACGAACACTGAAGCTTTCTCT. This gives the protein CASSVAGETNTEAFS.

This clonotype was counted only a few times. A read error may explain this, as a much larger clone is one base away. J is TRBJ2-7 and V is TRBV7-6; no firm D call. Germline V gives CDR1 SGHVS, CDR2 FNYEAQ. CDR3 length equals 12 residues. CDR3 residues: CASSSRAYKQYF. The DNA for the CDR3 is TGTGCCAGCAGCTCTAGGGCCTACAAGCAGTACTTC. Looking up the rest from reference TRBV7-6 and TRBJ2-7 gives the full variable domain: GAGVSQSPRYKVTKRGQDVALRCDPISGHVSLYWYRQALGQGPEFLTYFNYEAQQDKSGLPNDRFSAERPEGSISTLTIQRTEQRDSAMYRCASSSRAYKQYFGPGTRLTVT.